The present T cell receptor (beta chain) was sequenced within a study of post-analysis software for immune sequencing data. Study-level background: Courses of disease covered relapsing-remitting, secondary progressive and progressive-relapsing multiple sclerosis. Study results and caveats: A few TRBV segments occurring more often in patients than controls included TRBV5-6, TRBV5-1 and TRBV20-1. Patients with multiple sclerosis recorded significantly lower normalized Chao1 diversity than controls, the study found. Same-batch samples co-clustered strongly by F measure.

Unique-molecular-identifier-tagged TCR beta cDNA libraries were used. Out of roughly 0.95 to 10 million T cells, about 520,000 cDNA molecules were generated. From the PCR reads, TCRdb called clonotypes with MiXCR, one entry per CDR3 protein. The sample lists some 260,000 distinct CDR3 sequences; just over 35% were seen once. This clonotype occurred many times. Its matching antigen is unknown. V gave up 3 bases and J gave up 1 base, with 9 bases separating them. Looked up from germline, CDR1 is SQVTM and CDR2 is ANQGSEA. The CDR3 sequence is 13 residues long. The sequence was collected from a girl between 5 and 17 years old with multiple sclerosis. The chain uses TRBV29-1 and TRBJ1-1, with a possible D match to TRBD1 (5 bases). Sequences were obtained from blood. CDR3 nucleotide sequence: TGCAGCGTTGATTCCAGGGAGAACACTGAAGCTTTCTTT. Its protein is CSVDSRENTEAFF.